The clone carrying this T cell receptor (beta chain) came up a few times. Individuals who donated were healthy Caucasians from Russia aged roughly 6 to 90. A J-beta primer mix and a sample-barcoded 5' primer were used in a second PCR of about 7 to 12 cycles. Every cDNA was tagged by a template-switch adaptor with 12 random nucleotides. A single record per CDR3 protein comes from TCRdb applying MiXCR to the 5' RACE reads. The table has about 640,000 distinct CDR3 sequences, 40% to 50% seen once. Germline V gene sequence: CDR1 SGHAT, CDR2 FQNNGV. The CDR3 is made up of 15 amino acids. V lost 5 bases, J lost 5 bases, and 16 bases lay in between. The record originates from a study of blood T cells in healthy people across ages.

The clonotype originates from a man aged 80 or over in good health. This chain connects TRBV11-2 to TRBJ2-1; tentatively, D is TRBD2 (6 bases). Sequences were obtained from blood. The CDR3 loop reads CASSAPGRPDNEQFF. The CDR3 DNA sequence: TGTGCCAGCAGCGCACCCGGGAGACCTGACAATGAGCAGTTCTTC.